Below, 12 T cell receptor beta chains from the same sample are listed, as sequenced in a study of blood T cell repertoires in COVID-19. Profiling relied on immunoSEQ multiplex PCR, and the TCRdb table lists in-frame clones only, not all of them. The table has approximately 250,000 clones, approximately 89% seen once. The sequenced material came from PBMCs or T cells enriched from blood (not recorded which). These receptors originate from a woman aged 40 to 50 who had been exposed to COVID-19.

This chain uses TRBV28 with TRBJ1-4; D call uncertain. With 5 bases removed from V and 8 bases from J, the gap between germline ends came to 12 bases. Per germline, CDR1 MDHEN and CDR2 SYDVKM. CDR3 length equals 13 residues. CDR3: CASSVSEREKLFF. CDR3 in DNA: TGTGCCAGCAGTGTGTCGGAGCGGGAAAAACTGTTTTTT.

The V gene is TRBV5-4, the J gene TRBJ2-6, with 8 bases that match TRBD1. CDR1 SGHNT and CDR2 YYREEE come from the germline V gene (reference sequence). This CDR3 has 17 amino acids. V was pared by 2 bases and J by 0 bases, with 4 bases of the junction left unmatched. DNA of the CDR3: TGTGCCAGCAGCTTCGGACAGGGTTCCTCTGGGGCCAACGTCCTGACTTTC. Encoded protein: CASSFGQGSSGANVLTF.

The chain has TRBV6-5 and TRBJ1-1; TRBD1 might be the D (5 bases). The CDR3 sequence is 15 residues long. Trimming took 7 bases from V and 0 from J, leaving 15 bases between them. CDR1 is MNHEY, CDR2 SVGAGI, per germline. DNA of the CDR3: TGTGCCAGCACATACGTGCAGGGCCTGAACACTGAAGCTTTCTTT. Translation gives CASTYVQGLNTEAFF.

This clone was counted many times. J is TRBJ2-7 and V is TRBV28; 7 nucleotides line up with TRBD2. This CDR3 is built from 19 residues. V shed 2 bases, J shed 0 bases, and the junction held 16 bases outside the gene matches. Germline CDR1 MDHEN, CDR2 SYDVKM. CDR3 amino acids: CASSLLGVWGREDSYEQYF. The DNA for the CDR3 is TGTGCCAGCAGTTTACTGGGCGTTTGGGGACGGGAGGACTCCTACGAGCAGTACTTC.

The chain has TRBV4-2 and TRBJ2-3; no reliable D call. Per germline, CDR1 LGHNA and CDR2 YNFKEQ. The CDR3 consists of 14 residues. Trimming stripped 0 bases from V and 2 bases from J, with 6 bases between. The CDR3 is CASSQDVPTDTQYF. The CDR3 bases are TGTGCCAGCAGCCAAGACGTTCCCACAGATACGCAGTATTTT.

This chain joins TRBV18 and TRBJ1-6, with D hard to call. CDR3 length: 13 residues. Trimming pared 5 bases from V and 6 bases from J, leaving 8 bases between. Germline-derived CDR1 and CDR2 are KGHSH and LQKENI. The CDR3 loop reads CASSIASNSPLHF. CDR3 nucleotides: TGTGCCAGCTCAATTGCCAGTAATTCACCCCTCCACTTT.

The J gene is TRBJ1-5, the V gene TRBV5-6, with 11 bases matching TRBD1. Trimming at V came to 2 bases and at J to 6 bases, leaving 4 bases not matched to a gene. There are 15 residues in the CDR3. Germline assignment: CDR1 SGHDT and CDR2 YYEEEE. For the CDR3, the DNA is TGTGCCAGCAGCTTCCGGACAGGGGGCCGTCAGCCCCAGCATTTT. This codes for CASSFRTGGRQPQHF.

This sequence joins TRBV28 and TRBJ2-3, with D maybe TRBD2 (6 bases). The V end lost 2 bases, the J end lost 2 bases, and 14 bases lay between the germline ends. Germline values: CDR1 MDHEN, CDR2 SYDVKM. The CDR3 has 16 residues. The DNA for the CDR3 is TGTGCCAGCAGTTTAAAGGGACTGGCCCTCACAGATACGCAGTATTTT. Protein sequence: CASSLKGLALTDTQYF.

The chain is built from TRBV28 and TRBJ2-3, with D tentatively TRBD1 (6 bases). With 5 bases removed from V and 3 bases from J, the gap between germline ends came to 15 bases. Germline CDR1 MDHEN, CDR2 SYDVKM. The CDR3 sequence is 15 residues long. The CDR3 loop is CASSPGQSETDTQYF. CDR3 DNA: TGTGCCAGCAGTCCCGGACAGTCGGAGACAGATACGCAGTATTTT.

The chain combines TRBV6-2 or TRBV6-3 with TRBJ2-1; D perhaps matches TRBD2 (6 bases). V lost 0 bases and J lost 5, with 20 bases in between. This CDR3 is built from 18 residues. CDR1 and CDR2 (germline): MNHEY, SVGEGT. Written as DNA, the CDR3 is TGTGCCAGCAGTTACTCACCCAGCTTTTTGCGGGGAAACAATGAGCAGTTCTTC. This translates into CASSYSPSFLRGNNEQFF.

V usage is TRBV28 and J usage is TRBJ2-7, with a weak D call TRBD1 (5 bases). The length of the CDR3 is 13 residues. With 3 bases removed from V and 2 bases from J, the gap between germline ends came to 8 bases. Germline CDR1 and CDR2: MDHEN and SYDVKM. The CDR3 DNA sequence: TGTGCCAGCAGTTTGGGGCCAACCTACGAGCAGTACTTC. Translated: CASSLGPTYEQYF.

The table lists this clone with a few counts. The junction does not match germline at one end; this may be a read error. The rearrangement uses TRBV5-1 and TRBJ1-1; D is perhaps TRBD1 (5 bases). CDR3 length equals 14 residues. Germline V gene sequence: CDR1 SGHRS, CDR2 YFSETQ. The CDR3 reads CASSRERGNTEAFF. CDR3 nucleotides: TGTGCCAGCAGCCGGGAGAGGGGAAACACTGAAGCTTTCTTT.